Sequencing of this TCR beta chain was carried out in a study of blood T cell repertoires in COVID-19. This clone appeared once. Data came from immunoSEQ multiplex PCR; TCRdb stores just in-frame clones and leaves some out. The data contain 100,000 to 150,000 clones, roughly four fifths of them seen just once; the ten biggest clones take up 10% to 15%. V gave up 5 bases and J gave up 6 bases, with 11 bases separating them. Looked up from germline, CDR1 is MNHEY and CDR2 is SVGAGI. This CDR3 is 13 amino acids long. The sequence was obtained from a man between 60 and 75 years old with acute or convalescent COVID-19. The sample was peripheral blood. The chain joins TRBV6-5 to TRBJ2-1, with D perhaps TRBD1 (6 bases). Written as DNA, the CDR3 is TGTGCCAGCAGTACAGGGAATCGCAATGAGCAGTTCTTC. Encoded protein: CASSTGNRNEQFF.